This T cell receptor (beta chain) was obtained from a study of shared clonotypes between healthy human individuals. Background on the study: The composition of the donors was a couple of women and a few men aged 18 to 49. Broader study findings: Limited genetic and exposure-history diversity came from having few donors. Among the subsets, naive ones generally showed larger estimated richness than memory ones. Clonotypes which were not shared had lower generation probabilities than clonotypes that all four donors shared.

Comments on this clone: Its antigen is unknown.

Libraries were prepared by immunoSEQ multiplex PCR; TCRdb keeps only in-frame clonotypes and omits some of them. The sample holds 850,000 to 1,100,000 clones; about 80% are singletons and the top ten take roughly 0.83%. Sequencing was done on a sample of memory CD4+ T cells from PBMCs. Subset described: CD45RA-negative fraction. The TCR comes from a man younger than 35 in good health. Some clones in this sample may be carry-over from other donors' samples.

The CDR3 region is CASSLGGRPVEQYF. In DNA form, the CDR3 reads TGTGCCAGCAGCTTGGGCGGACGGCCTGTCGAGCAGTACTTC. The chain uses TRBV5-5 and TRBJ2-7, with D uncertain. Trimming took off 0 bases at V and 6 bases at J, with 13 bases between the two ends. The CDR3 has 14 residues. CDR1 is SGHKS, CDR2 YYEKEE, per germline (reference sequence).